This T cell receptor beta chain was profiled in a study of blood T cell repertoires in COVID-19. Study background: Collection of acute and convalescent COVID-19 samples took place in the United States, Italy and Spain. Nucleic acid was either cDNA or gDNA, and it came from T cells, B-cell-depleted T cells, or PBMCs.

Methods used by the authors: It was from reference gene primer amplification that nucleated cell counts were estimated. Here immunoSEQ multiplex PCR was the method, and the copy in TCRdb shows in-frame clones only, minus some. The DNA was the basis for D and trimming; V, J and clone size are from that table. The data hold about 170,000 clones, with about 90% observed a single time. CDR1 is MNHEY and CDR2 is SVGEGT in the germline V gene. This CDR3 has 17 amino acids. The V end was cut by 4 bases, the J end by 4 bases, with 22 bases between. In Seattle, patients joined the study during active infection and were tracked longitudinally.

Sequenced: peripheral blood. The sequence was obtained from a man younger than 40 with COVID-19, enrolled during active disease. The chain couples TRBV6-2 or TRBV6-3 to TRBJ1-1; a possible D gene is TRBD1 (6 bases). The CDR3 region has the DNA TGTGCCAGCAGTTTTTACAGACCACAGGGATCGGGCACTGAAGCTTTCTTT. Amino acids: CASSFYRPQGSGTEAFF.